A selection of T cell receptor beta chains follows, all from one sample in a study of T-cell memory formation after mild COVID-19. TCRdb analysed the 5' RACE reads with MiXCR anew, one entry per CDR3 protein. Here the sample spans 430,000 or so distinct CDR3 sequences, about 23% being singletons. The specimen sequenced was PBMCs or a T cell subset sorted from them (not recorded which). All receptors come from an adult woman who had mild COVID-19 (a few samples of this study predate the infection). Cell type and time point are not known. Both conserved end residues are part of each CDR3. A D gene is named only where the DNA matches it firmly. Where a row states a size, it is once, few, many or the class of an expanded clone; other rows omit it.

length: 13
size: -
V: TRBV5-1
D: -
J: TRBJ1-6
DNA: TGCGCCAGCAGCTCCGGGACTCCGGGCCGGCCCCACTTT
CDR3: CASSSGTPGRPHF

length: 12
size: few
V: TRBV12-3/TRBV12-4
D: -
J: TRBJ1-1
DNA: TGTGCCAGCAGACGTACGCCCCCTGAAGCTTTCTTT
CDR3: CASRRTPPEAFF

length: 14
size: -
V: TRBV2
D: -
J: TRBJ2-2
DNA: TGTGCCAGCAGTGAAGAAAGCGAAATCGGGGAGCTGTTTTTT
CDR3: CASSEESEIGELFF

length: 15
size: few
V: TRBV6-2/TRBV6-3
D: TRBD2
J: TRBJ2-7
DNA: TGTGCCAGCAGTTACTATCCGGGACTAGCAAGTGAGCAGTACTTC
CDR3: CASSYYPGLASEQYF

length: 14
size: -
V: TRBV6-2/TRBV6-3
D: -
J: TRBJ1-2
DNA: TGTGCCAGCAGCCCGGTCGCGTACGACTATGGCTACACCTTC
CDR3: CASSPVAYDYGYTF

length: 13
size: -
V: TRBV5-1
D: -
J: TRBJ1-1
DNA: TGCGCCAGCAGCGGTATGGAGGGCGGGCCAGCTTTCTTT
CDR3: CASSGMEGGPAFF

length: 13
size: -
V: TRBV20-1
D: -
J: TRBJ2-7
DNA: TGCAGTGCGAGGGGGGCGCTCTACTACGAGCAGTACTTC
CDR3: CSARGALYYEQYF

length: 13
size: few
V: TRBV24-1
D: -
J: TRBJ2-6
DNA: TGTGCCACCAGCGACTCTGGGGCCAACGTCCTGACTTTC
CDR3: CATSDSGANVLTF

length: 13
size: few
V: TRBV29-1
D: -
J: TRBJ1-1
DNA: TGCAGCGTAGAGACGTGGGCGGACACTGAAGCTTTCTTT
CDR3: CSVETWADTEAFF

length: 17
size: -
V: TRBV11-2
D: -
J: TRBJ2-7
DNA: TGTGCCAGCAGCTTAATGGCCGGGGCGGGCAGCTCCTACGAGCAGTACTTC
CDR3: CASSLMAGAGSSYEQYF

length: 13
size: -
V: TRBV24-1
D: -
J: TRBJ2-7
DNA: TGTGCCACCAGTGACGGGACGGCGGGGGAGCAGTACTTC
CDR3: CATSDGTAGEQYF

length: 15
size: few
V: TRBV5-1
D: TRBD1
J: TRBJ2-1
DNA: TGCGCCAGCAGCTTGGTCCCCGCAGGGGGCAATGAGCAGTTCTTC
CDR3: CASSLVPAGGNEQFF

length: 15
size: -
V: TRBV7-2
D: -
J: TRBJ2-5
DNA: TGTGCCAGCAGCTTAGGGCCGTCCATGGGGGAGACCCAGTACTTC
CDR3: CASSLGPSMGETQYF

length: 14
size: once
V: TRBV6-5
D: -
J: TRBJ1-6
DNA: TGTGCCAGCAGTTCGTCCTACTCGAATTCACCCCTCCACTTT
CDR3: CASSSSYSNSPLHF

length: 14
size: few
V: TRBV20-1
D: -
J: TRBJ1-3
DNA: TGCAGTGCTCTACGGGATAACTCTGGAAACACCATATATTTT
CDR3: CSALRDNSGNTIYF

length: 16
size: -
V: TRBV7-9
D: -
J: TRBJ2-2
DNA: TGTGCCAGCAGCCTGAGCCTTGGGACGAACACCGGGGAGCTGTTTTTT
CDR3: CASSLSLGTNTGELFF

length: 15
size: -
V: TRBV12-3/TRBV12-4
D: TRBD1
J: TRBJ2-3
DNA: TGTGCCAGCAGTTTGAACAGGGGAAGAACAGATACGCAGTATTTT
CDR3: CASSLNRGRTDTQYF

length: 14
size: -
V: TRBV6-5
D: -
J: TRBJ2-3
DNA: TGTGCCAGCAGTTACTTTGCTGGCACAGATACGCAGTATTTT
CDR3: CASSYFAGTDTQYF